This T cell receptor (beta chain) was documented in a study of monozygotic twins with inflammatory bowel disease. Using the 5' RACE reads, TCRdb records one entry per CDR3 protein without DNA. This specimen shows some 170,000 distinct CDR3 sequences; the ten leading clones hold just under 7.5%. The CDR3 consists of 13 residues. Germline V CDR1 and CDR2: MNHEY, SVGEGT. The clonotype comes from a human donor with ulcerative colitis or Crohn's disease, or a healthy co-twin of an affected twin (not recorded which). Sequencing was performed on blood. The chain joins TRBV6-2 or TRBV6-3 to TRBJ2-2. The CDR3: CASTLVHTGELFF.